The 12 T cell receptor beta chains listed next were all sequenced from one sample in a study of T-cell reconstitution after alpha-beta-depleted transplantation in children. Unique molecular identifiers were used in preparing the TCRbeta library. TCRdb re-derived calls from the PCR reads in MiXCR, one entry per CDR3 protein. The data hold approximately 430,000 distinct CDR3 sequences, with about 16% observed a single time. This specimen consisted of PBMCs, mostly from graft donor cells, obtained 360 days after TCRalphabeta/CD19-depleted stem cell transplant. Receptor source: a boy in the first two years of life who had a stem cell transplant for Wiskott-Aldrich syndrome, so the T cells may come from the graft donor.

The chain combines TRBV24-1 with TRBJ2-2, with a weak D call TRBD1 (6 bases). The germline V gene encodes CDR1 KGHDR and CDR2 SFDVKD. This CDR3 has 14 residues. Deletions cut 2 bases from V and 7 bases from J, with 10 bases between. Here the CDR3 reads CATSDSTGYGELFF. CDR3 DNA: TGTGCCACCAGTGATTCCACAGGGTACGGGGAGCTGTTTTTT.

This clonotype was observed many times. This chain joins TRBV28 and TRBJ2-7; a weak D match, TRBD2 (5 bases). From germline, CDR1 is MDHEN and CDR2 SYDVKM. V was pared by 6 bases and J by 3 bases, with 18 bases between. This CDR3 contains 15 residues. CDR3 loop: CASRRRLTTRYEQYF. The CDR3, as DNA: TGTGCCAGCAGACGTAGACTAACCACACGCTACGAGCAGTACTTC.

This clonotype was seen more than once but under ten times. This chain connects TRBV5-1 to TRBJ1-2; no clear D gene. The CDR3 extends over 14 amino acids. Germline values: CDR1 SGHRS, CDR2 YFSETQ. The V gene lost 4 bases and the J gene lost 5 bases, with 15 bases spanning the gap. For the CDR3, the DNA is TGCGCCAGCAGCCCAAACATGGGCCCATATGGCTACACCTTC. It yields the protein CASSPNMGPYGYTF.

This clonotype was counted between two and nine times. This rearrangement joins TRBV10-3 to TRBJ2-1; 14 positions agree with TRBD2. Germline CDR1 is ENHRY and CDR2 is SYGVKD. The V segment lost 5 bases and the J segment 4 bases; nucleotides outside the gene matches: 4. This CDR3 has 16 residues. CDR3: CAISPTSGGAYNEQFF. The CDR3 DNA is TGTGCCATCAGTCCGACTAGCGGGGGGGCATACAATGAGCAGTTCTTC.

The chain joins TRBV4-3 to TRBJ2-6; D is ambiguous. Trimming took 0 bases from V and 0 from J, leaving 12 bases between them. This CDR3 has 18 amino acids. CDR1 is LGHNA, CDR2 YSLEER, per germline. The CDR3 coding sequence is TGCGCCAGCAGCCAAGACGGGTTCACCCACTCTGGGGCCAACGTCCTGACTTTC. Residues: CASSQDGFTHSGANVLTF.

V usage is TRBV11-2 and J usage is TRBJ2-7; unclear D gene. This CDR3 has 16 amino acids. The V end was cut by 0 bases, the J end by 1 base, with 13 bases between. Per the germline V gene, CDR1 is SGHAT and CDR2 is FQNNGV. CDR3 region: CASSLELPFASYEQYF. The CDR3 coding sequence is TGTGCCAGCAGCTTAGAACTACCCTTCGCTTCCTACGAGCAGTACTTC.

This rearrangement joins TRBV12-3 or TRBV12-4 to TRBJ2-7, with D possibly matching TRBD2 (5 bases). Trimming took 6 bases from V and 7 from J, leaving 25 bases between them. The CDR3 consists of 16 residues. The CDR3 reads CASSAYGLATDGEQYF. The CDR3 DNA reads as TGTGCCAGCAGCGCCTACGGTCTAGCCACAGATGGGGAGCAGTACTTC.

In its sample, this clonotype was seen many times. The V gene is TRBV2, the J gene TRBJ2-4, with D uncertain. V gave up 6 bases and J gave up 5 bases, with 8 bases separating them. Germline V CDR1 and CDR2: SNHLY, FYNNEI. The CDR3 runs to 12 residues. The CDR3 here is CASRLLENIQYF. For the CDR3, the DNA is TGTGCCAGCAGACTGCTGGAAAACATTCAGTACTTC.

This clonotype has only a few counts. The chain employs TRBV28 and TRBJ1-2; D gene unclear. This CDR3 has 14 residues. Germline-derived CDR1 and CDR2 are MDHEN and SYDVKM. Trimming left V 3 bases short and J 3 bases short, with 11 bases between. In DNA form, the CDR3 reads TGTGCCAGCAGTTTGTGGGTGAACTACTATGGCTACACCTTC. This sequence encodes CASSLWVNYYGYTF.

V and J are TRBV29-1 and TRBJ2-7; 10 bases fit TRBD1. V dropped 4 bases and J dropped 9; count of bases not matched to a gene: 9. This CDR3 is built from 13 residues. Germline CDR1 and CDR2: SQVTM and ANQGSEA. The CDR3 DNA follows: TGCAGCGTTGCCCCGGACAGGGGGGTAGGGCAGTACTTC. Translated: CSVAPDRGVGQYF.

The sample holds a few counts of this clonotype. The V and J genes are TRBV29-1 and TRBJ2-7; 8 nucleotides match TRBD1. The CDR3 spans 12 residues. J was trimmed by 5 bases and V by 5 bases; bases with no gene match: 5. CDR1 is SQVTM, CDR2 ANQGSEA, per germline. CDR3 amino acids: CSVRQGADEQYF. The CDR3 coding sequence is TGCAGCGTTCGGCAGGGGGCAGACGAGCAGTACTTC.

This clonotype was counted ten times or more. V usage is TRBV7-6 and J usage is TRBJ1-5; 8 bases agree with TRBD1. V was pared by 3 bases and J by 7 bases, with 2 bases of the junction left unmatched. Germline CDR1 and CDR2: SGHVS and FNYEAQ. The CDR3 extends over 13 amino acids. The CDR3 loop is CASSFDRGQPQHF. The CDR3 DNA follows: TGTGCCAGCAGCTTCGACAGGGGACAGCCCCAGCATTTT.